This T cell receptor (beta chain) was sequenced in a study of shared clonotypes between healthy human individuals. The method was immunoSEQ multiplex PCR; TCRdb's version includes in-frame clones alone and lacks a portion of them. The table records about 490,000 clones, about 82% of them present only once. In its sample, this clone was seen once. Sequenced sample: PBMCs. This TCR came from a woman in her 40s in good health. Some clones in this sample may be carry-over from other donors' samples.

The DNA for the CDR3 is TGTGCCAGAAGCTTCAGGGGCCGCAGAACAGATACGCAGTATTTT. Its protein product is CARSFRGRRTDTQYF. The chain joins TRBV5-3 to TRBJ2-3, with D tentatively TRBD1 (6 bases). Being an ORF, TRBV5-3 has a function that is uncertain. This CDR3 spans 15 amino acids. V dropped 2 bases and J dropped 3 bases, with 13 bases sitting between them.